This note documents a single T cell receptor beta chain sequence. Its matching antigen is unknown. This entry is derived from a study of OX40 agonist ivuxolimab in advanced cancers. Study conclusions and caveats: Not determined was the antigen specificity of the expanded peripheral T cells. Nonresponders, in some cases, also had low normalized T-cell clonal expansion.

Generated by immunoSEQ multiplex PCR, the TCRdb table keeps only in-frame clones and is missing some. Of around 80,000 clones listed, 86% are singletons. CDR1 is SGHDT, CDR2 YYEEEE, per germline. The CDR3 totals 13 residues. Trimming stripped 1 base from V and 2 bases from J, with 5 bases between. The V call is TRBV5-6, the J call TRBJ2-3, with unresolved D. The specimen was CD4+ or CD8+ T cells sorted from blood, collected in a trial of the OX40 agonist ivuxolimab. This receptor was taken from an adult with an advanced solid tumor such as melanoma, head and neck, liver or kidney cancer. The CDR3 loop is CASSLSFTDTQYF. The CDR3 region has the DNA TGTGCCAGCAGCTTGAGTTTCACAGATACGCAGTATTTT. Supplemented by reference TRBV5-6 and TRBJ2-3, the full variable domain reads DAGVTQSPTHLIKTRGQQVTLRCSPKSGHDTVSWYQQALGQGPQFIFQYYEEEERQRGNFPDRFSGHQFPNYSSELNVNALLLGDSALYLCASSLSFTDTQYFGPGTRLTVL.